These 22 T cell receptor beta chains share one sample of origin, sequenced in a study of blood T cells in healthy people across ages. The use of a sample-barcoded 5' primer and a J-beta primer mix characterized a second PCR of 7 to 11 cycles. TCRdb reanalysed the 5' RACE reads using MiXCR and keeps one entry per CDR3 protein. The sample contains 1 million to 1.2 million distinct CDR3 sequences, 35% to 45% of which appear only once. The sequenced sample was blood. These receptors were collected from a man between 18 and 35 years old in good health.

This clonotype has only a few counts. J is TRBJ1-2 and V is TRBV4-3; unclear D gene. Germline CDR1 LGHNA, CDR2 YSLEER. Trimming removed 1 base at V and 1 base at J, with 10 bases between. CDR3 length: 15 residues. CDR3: CASSQVIGGNYGYTF. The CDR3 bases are TGCGCCAGCAGCCAAGTAATAGGTGGTAACTATGGCTACACCTTC.

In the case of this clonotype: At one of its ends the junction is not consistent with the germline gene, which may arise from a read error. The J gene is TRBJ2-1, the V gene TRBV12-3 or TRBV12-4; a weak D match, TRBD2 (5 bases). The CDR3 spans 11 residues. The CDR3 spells CASNSVNEQLF. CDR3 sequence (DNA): TGTGCCAGCAATAGCGTAAATGAGCAGTTATTC.

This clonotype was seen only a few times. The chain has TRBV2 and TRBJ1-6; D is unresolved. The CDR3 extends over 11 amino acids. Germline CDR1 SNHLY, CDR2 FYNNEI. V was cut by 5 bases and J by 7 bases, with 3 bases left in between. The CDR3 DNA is TGTGCCAGCAGTAAAAATTCACCCCTCCACTTT. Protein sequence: CASSKNSPLHF.

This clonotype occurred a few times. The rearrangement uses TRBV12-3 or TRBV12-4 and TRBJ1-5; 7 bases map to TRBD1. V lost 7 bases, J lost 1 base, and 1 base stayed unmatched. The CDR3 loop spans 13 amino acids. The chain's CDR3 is CASKGASNQPQHF. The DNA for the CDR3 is TGTGCCAGCAAGGGGGCAAGCAATCAGCCCCAGCATTTT.

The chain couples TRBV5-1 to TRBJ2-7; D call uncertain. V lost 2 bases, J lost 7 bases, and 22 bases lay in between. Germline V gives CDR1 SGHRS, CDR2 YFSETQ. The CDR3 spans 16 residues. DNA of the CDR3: TGCGCCAGCAGCTTTTCGGGTATCCTCTCCTACAATGAGCAGTACTTC. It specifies CASSFSGILSYNEQYF. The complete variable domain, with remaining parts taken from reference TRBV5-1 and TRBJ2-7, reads KAGVTQTPRYLIKTRGQQVTLSCSPISGHRSVSWYQQTPGQGLQFLFEYFSETQRNKGNFPGRFSGRQFSNSRSEMNVSTLELGDSALYLCASSFSGILSYNEQYFGPGTRLTVT.

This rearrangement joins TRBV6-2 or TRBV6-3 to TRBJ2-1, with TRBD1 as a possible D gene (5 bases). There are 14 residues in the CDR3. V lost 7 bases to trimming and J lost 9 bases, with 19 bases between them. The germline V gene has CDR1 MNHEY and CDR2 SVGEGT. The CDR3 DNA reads TGTGCCAGCAATCCCAATGGCTGGCAGGGTGAGCAGTTCTTC. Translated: CASNPNGWQGEQFF.

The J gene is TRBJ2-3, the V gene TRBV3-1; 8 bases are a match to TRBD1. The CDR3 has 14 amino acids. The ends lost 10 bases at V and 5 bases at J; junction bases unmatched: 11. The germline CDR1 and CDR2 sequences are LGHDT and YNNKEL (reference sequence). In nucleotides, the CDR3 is TGTGCCACTTCGGTGACAGGGGCGGAAGATACGCAGTATTTT. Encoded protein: CATSVTGAEDTQYF.

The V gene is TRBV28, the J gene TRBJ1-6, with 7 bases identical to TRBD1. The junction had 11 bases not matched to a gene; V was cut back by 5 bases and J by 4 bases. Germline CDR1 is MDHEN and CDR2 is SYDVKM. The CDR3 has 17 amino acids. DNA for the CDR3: TGTGCCAGCAGTCCGGGGGACAGCTATAGGTATAATTCACCCCTCCACTTT. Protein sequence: CASSPGDSYRYNSPLHF. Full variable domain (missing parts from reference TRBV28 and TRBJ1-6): DVKVTQSSRYLVKRTGEKVFLECVQDMDHENMFWYRQDPGLGLRLIYFSYDVKMKEKGDIPEGYSVSREKKERFSLILESASTNQTSMYLCASSPGDSYRYNSPLHFGNGTRLTVT.

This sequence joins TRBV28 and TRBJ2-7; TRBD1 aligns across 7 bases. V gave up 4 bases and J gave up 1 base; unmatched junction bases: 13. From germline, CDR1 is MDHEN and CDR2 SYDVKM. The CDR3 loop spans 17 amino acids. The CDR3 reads CASSSPTGAVGSYEQYF. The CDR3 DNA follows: TGTGCCAGCAGTTCCCCTACAGGGGCGGTAGGTTCCTACGAGCAGTACTTC. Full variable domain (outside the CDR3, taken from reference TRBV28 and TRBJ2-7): DVKVTQSSRYLVKRTGEKVFLECVQDMDHENMFWYRQDPGLGLRLIYFSYDVKMKEKGDIPEGYSVSREKKERFSLILESASTNQTSMYLCASSSPTGAVGSYEQYFGPGTRLTVT.

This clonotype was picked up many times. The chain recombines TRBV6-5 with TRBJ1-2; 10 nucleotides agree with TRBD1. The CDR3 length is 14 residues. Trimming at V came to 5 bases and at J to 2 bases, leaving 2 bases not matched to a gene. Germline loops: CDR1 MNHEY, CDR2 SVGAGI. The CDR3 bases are TGTGCCAGCAGTAGGGACAGGGGCAACTATGGCTACACCTTC. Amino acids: CASSRDRGNYGYTF.

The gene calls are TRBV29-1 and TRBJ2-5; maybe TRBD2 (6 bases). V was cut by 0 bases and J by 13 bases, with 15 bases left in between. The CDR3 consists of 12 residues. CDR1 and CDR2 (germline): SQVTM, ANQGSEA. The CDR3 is CSVEDLAGLGYF. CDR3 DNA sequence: TGCAGCGTTGAAGATCTCGCGGGACTGGGGTACTTC.

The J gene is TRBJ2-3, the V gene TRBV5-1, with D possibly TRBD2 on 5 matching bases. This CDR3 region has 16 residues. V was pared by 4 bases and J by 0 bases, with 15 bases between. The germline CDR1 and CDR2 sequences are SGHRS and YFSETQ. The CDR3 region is CASSTSSLSSTDTQYF. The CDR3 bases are TGCGCCAGCAGCACTTCTAGCTTATCTAGCACAGATACGCAGTATTTT.

CDR3 loop: CASSLGTASSGANVLTF. The CDR3 DNA reads as TGTGCCAGCAGTTTAGGGACAGCTAGCTCTGGGGCCAACGTCCTGACTTTC. The gene calls are TRBV12-3 or TRBV12-4 and TRBJ2-6; perhaps TRBD1 as D (6 bases). The V end was cut by 1 base, the J end by 0 bases, with 10 bases between. The CDR3 has 17 residues.

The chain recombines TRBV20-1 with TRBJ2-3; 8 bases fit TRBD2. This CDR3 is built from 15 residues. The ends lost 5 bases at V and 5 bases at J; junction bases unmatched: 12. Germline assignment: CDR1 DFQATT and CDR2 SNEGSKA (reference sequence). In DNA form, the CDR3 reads TGCAGTGCTGGACGGGGGGGCGCCCCGGGAGATACGCAGTATTTT. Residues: CSAGRGGAPGDTQYF.

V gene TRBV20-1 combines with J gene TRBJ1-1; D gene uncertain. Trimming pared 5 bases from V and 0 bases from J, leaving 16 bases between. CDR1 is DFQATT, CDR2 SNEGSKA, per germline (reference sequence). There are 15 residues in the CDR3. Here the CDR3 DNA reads TGCAGTGCTTTCTCAGGCGGCAGTTTGAACACTGAAGCTTTCTTT. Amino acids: CSAFSGGSLNTEAFF.

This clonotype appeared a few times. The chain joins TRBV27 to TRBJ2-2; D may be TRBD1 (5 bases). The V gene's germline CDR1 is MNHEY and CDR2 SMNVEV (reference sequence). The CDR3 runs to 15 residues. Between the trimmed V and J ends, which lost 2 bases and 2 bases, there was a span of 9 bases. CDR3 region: CASSLRGTNTGELFF. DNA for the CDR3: TGTGCCAGCAGTTTAAGGGGTACTAACACCGGGGAGCTGTTTTTT.

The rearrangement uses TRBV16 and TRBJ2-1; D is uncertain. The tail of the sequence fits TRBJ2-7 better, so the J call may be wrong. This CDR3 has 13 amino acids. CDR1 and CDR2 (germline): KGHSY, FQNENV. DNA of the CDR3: TGTGCCAGCAGCCAATCGAGAGACAATGAGCAGTACTTC. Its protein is CASSQSRDNEQYF.

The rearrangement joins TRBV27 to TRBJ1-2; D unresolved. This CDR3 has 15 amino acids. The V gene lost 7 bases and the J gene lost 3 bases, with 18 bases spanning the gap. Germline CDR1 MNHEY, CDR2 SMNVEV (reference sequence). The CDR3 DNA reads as TGTGCCAGCACCTCGATACCTACACGAGACTATGGCTACACCTTC. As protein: CASTSIPTRDYGYTF.

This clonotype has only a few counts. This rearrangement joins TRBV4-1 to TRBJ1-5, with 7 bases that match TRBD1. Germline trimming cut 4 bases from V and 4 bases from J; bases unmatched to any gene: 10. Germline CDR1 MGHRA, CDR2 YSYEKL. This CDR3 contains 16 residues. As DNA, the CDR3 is TGCGCCAGCAGCCCCTATACAGGGGAAAAAAATCAGCCCCAGCATTTT. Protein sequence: CASSPYTGEKNQPQHF.

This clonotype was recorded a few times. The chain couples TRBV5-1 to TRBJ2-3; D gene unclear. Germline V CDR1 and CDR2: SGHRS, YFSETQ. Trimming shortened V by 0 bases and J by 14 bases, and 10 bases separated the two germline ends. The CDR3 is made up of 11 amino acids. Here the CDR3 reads CASSLGREWYF. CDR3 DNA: TGCGCCAGCAGCTTGGGGAGAGAGTGGTATTTT.

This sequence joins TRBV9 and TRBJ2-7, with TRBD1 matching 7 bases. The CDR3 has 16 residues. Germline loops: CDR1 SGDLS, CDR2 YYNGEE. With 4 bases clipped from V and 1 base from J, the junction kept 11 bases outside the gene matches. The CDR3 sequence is CASSKSRDSFSYEQYF. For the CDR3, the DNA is TGTGCCAGCAGCAAATCCCGGGACAGCTTTTCCTACGAGCAGTACTTC.

CDR3 sequence reads: CSARNPGETQYF. CDR3 in DNA: TGCAGTGCTAGAAATCCAGGGGAGACCCAGTACTTC. V gene TRBV20-1 combines with J gene TRBJ2-5, with TRBD1 as a possible D gene (5 bases). V dropped 2 bases and J dropped 5 bases, with 9 bases sitting between them. Germline CDR1 reads DFQATT; CDR2 reads SNEGSKA (reference sequence). This CDR3 has 12 residues.